A selection of T cell receptor beta chains follows, all from one sample in a study of vaccination and CD4 T cells after COVID-19. No cognate antigen is known for these TCRs. TCRdb independently ran MiXCR on the PCR reads; one entry per CDR3 protein. The sample comprises about 11,000 distinct CDR3 sequences, around 50% of which are singletons, and approximately 9.4% rests with the top ten. The material sequenced was CD4+ T cells from blood, cultured in vitro. These receptors came from a human donor who had recovered from COVID-19. Each CDR3 is given with its conserved first and last residue. D genes are given only for firm matches. Rows may omit the clone size; those that give it use once, few, many or a size class.

J gene: TRBJ2-7
D gene: -
clone size: -
V gene: TRBV2
CDR3 protein: CASSEGGTGSYEQYF
CDR3 DNA: TGTGCCAGCAGTGAAGGGGGGACGGGTTCCTACGAGCAGTACTTC

J gene: TRBJ2-3
D gene: -
clone size: few
V gene: TRBV5-4
CDR3 protein: CASTSASTDTQYF
CDR3 DNA: TGTGCCAGCACTAGCGCTAGCACAGATACGCAGTATTTT

J gene: TRBJ2-3
D gene: -
clone size: -
V gene: TRBV2
CDR3 protein: CASSRAGITDTQYF
CDR3 DNA: TGTGCCAGCAGTCGGGCGGGCATCACAGATACGCAGTATTTT

J gene: TRBJ2-3
D gene: -
clone size: -
V gene: TRBV29-1
CDR3 protein: CSVAVAALATDTQYF
CDR3 DNA: TGCAGCGTTGCAGTGGCAGCCCTTGCCACAGATACGCAGTATTTT

J gene: TRBJ2-6
D gene: TRBD1
clone size: few
V gene: TRBV11-2
CDR3 protein: CASTRGQGKSGANVLTF
CDR3 DNA: TGTGCCAGCACCCGGGGACAGGGGAAATCTGGGGCCAACGTCCTGACTTTC

J gene: TRBJ1-2
D gene: -
clone size: -
V gene: TRBV19
CDR3 protein: CASSIAGLQGYTF
CDR3 DNA: TGTGCCAGTAGTATCGCCGGACTGCAAGGCTACACCTTC

J gene: TRBJ2-1
D gene: TRBD2
clone size: -
V gene: TRBV10-3
CDR3 protein: CAISNSGSRNEQFF
CDR3 DNA: TGTGCCATCAGTAATAGCGGGAGTCGGAATGAGCAGTTCTTC

J gene: TRBJ1-1
D gene: -
clone size: -
V gene: TRBV27
CDR3 protein: CASSLTRGTEAFF
CDR3 DNA: TGTGCCAGCAGTTTAACGAGGGGAACTGAAGCTTTCTTT

J gene: TRBJ2-3
D gene: TRBD2
clone size: once
V gene: TRBV23-1
CDR3 protein: CASSQSGLLLDTQYF
CDR3 DNA: TGCGCCAGCAGTCAATCGGGACTATTGCTGGATACGCAGTATTTT

J gene: TRBJ2-1
D gene: TRBD1
clone size: -
V gene: TRBV2
CDR3 protein: CATRDRGSDNEQFF
CDR3 DNA: TGTGCCACCAGGGACAGGGGGTCCGACAATGAGCAGTTCTTC

J gene: TRBJ2-6
D gene: TRBD1
clone size: once
V gene: TRBV10-3
CDR3 protein: CAISASDRAGANVLTF
CDR3 DNA: TGTGCCATCAGTGCGTCCGACAGGGCTGGGGCCAACGTCCTGACTTTC

J gene: TRBJ2-3
D gene: -
clone size: once
V gene: TRBV6-5
CDR3 protein: CASSYGNTQYF
CDR3 DNA: TGTGCCAGCAGTTACGGGAATACGCAGTATTTT

J gene: TRBJ2-1
D gene: -
clone size: -
V gene: TRBV7-2
CDR3 protein: CASIRSGPDNEQFF
CDR3 DNA: TGTGCCAGCATACGAAGCGGTCCAGACAATGAGCAGTTCTTC

J gene: TRBJ2-5
D gene: TRBD2
clone size: -
V gene: TRBV7-2
CDR3 protein: CASSPRTSGETQYF
CDR3 DNA: TGTGCCAGCAGCCCCCGGACTAGCGGAGAGACCCAGTACTTC

J gene: TRBJ2-2
D gene: -
clone size: -
V gene: TRBV6-2/TRBV6-3
CDR3 protein: CASSYSQDTGELFF
CDR3 DNA: TGTGCCAGCAGTTACTCCCAGGACACCGGGGAGCTGTTTTTT

J gene: TRBJ1-2
D gene: -
clone size: -
V gene: TRBV27
CDR3 protein: CASSSSAQGRRGYTF
CDR3 DNA: TGTGCCAGCAGTTCCTCCGCCCAGGGCCGTCGGGGCTACACCTTC

J gene: TRBJ2-1
D gene: TRBD1
clone size: -
V gene: TRBV25-1
CDR3 protein: CASSETLGQGASKDEQFF
CDR3 DNA: TGTGCCAGCAGTGAAACCTTAGGACAGGGGGCTTCCAAGGATGAGCAGTTCTTC

J gene: TRBJ2-5
D gene: -
clone size: -
V gene: TRBV19
CDR3 protein: CASSTGLGGTQYF
CDR3 DNA: TGTGCCAGTAGTACCGGATTGGGGGGGACCCAGTACTTC

J gene: TRBJ1-5
D gene: TRBD1
clone size: -
V gene: TRBV20-1
CDR3 protein: CSATTGTDNQPQHF
CDR3 DNA: TGCAGTGCAACCACCGGGACAGACAATCAGCCCCAGCATTTT

J gene: TRBJ2-7
D gene: TRBD2
clone size: -
V gene: TRBV20-1
CDR3 protein: CSAQGTSGIQNYEQYF
CDR3 DNA: TGCAGTGCCCAAGGGACTAGCGGGATCCAGAACTACGAGCAGTACTTC

J gene: TRBJ1-6
D gene: -
clone size: -
V gene: TRBV7-3
CDR3 protein: CASSLDHRGALHF
CDR3 DNA: TGTGCCAGCAGCTTAGACCATCGAGGGGCCCTCCACTTT

J gene: TRBJ2-5
D gene: TRBD2
clone size: few
V gene: TRBV7-8
CDR3 protein: CASSWGLAGGPFQETQYF
CDR3 DNA: TGTGCCAGCAGCTGGGGACTAGCGGGAGGGCCTTTCCAAGAGACCCAGTACTTC

J gene: TRBJ2-7
D gene: -
clone size: -
V gene: TRBV28
CDR3 protein: CASSSNDRIRRAYEQYF
CDR3 DNA: TGTGCCAGCAGTTCAAACGACAGAATCCGAAGGGCCTACGAGCAGTACTTC

J gene: TRBJ2-2
D gene: TRBD1
clone size: -
V gene: TRBV20-1
CDR3 protein: CSVPGQGNSGELFF
CDR3 DNA: TGCAGTGTGCCTGGACAGGGAAACAGCGGGGAGCTGTTTTTT

J gene: TRBJ2-3
D gene: -
clone size: -
V gene: TRBV7-3
CDR3 protein: CASSYSIRDTQYF
CDR3 DNA: TGTGCCAGCAGCTATTCCATCCGGGATACGCAGTATTTT

J gene: TRBJ2-7
D gene: -
clone size: -
V gene: TRBV29-1
CDR3 protein: CSVNHSGPNYEQYF
CDR3 DNA: TGCAGCGTTAACCATAGCGGACCTAACTACGAGCAGTACTTC

J gene: TRBJ2-7
D gene: TRBD2
clone size: -
V gene: TRBV19
CDR3 protein: CASSRPGTSSYEQYF
CDR3 DNA: TGTGCCAGTAGTAGACCCGGGACTAGCAGCTACGAGCAGTACTTC

J gene: TRBJ1-6
D gene: -
clone size: -
V gene: TRBV30
CDR3 protein: CAWSGYGNSPLHF
CDR3 DNA: TGTGCCTGGAGTGGTTATGGGAATTCACCCCTCCACTTT

J gene: TRBJ2-3
D gene: -
clone size: once
V gene: TRBV6-4
CDR3 protein: CASSDRSGQIRSILAATQYF
CDR3 DNA: -

J gene: TRBJ2-5
D gene: -
clone size: -
V gene: TRBV10-2
CDR3 protein: CASSAPTRSGETQYF
CDR3 DNA: TGCGCCAGCAGTGCCCCAACTAGAAGCGGCGAGACCCAGTACTTC

J gene: TRBJ2-2
D gene: TRBD1
clone size: -
V gene: TRBV7-3
CDR3 protein: CASSRDRFNTGELFF
CDR3 DNA: TGTGCCAGCAGCCGGGACAGATTTAACACCGGGGAGCTGTTTTTT

J gene: TRBJ2-2
D gene: -
clone size: few
V gene: TRBV20-1
CDR3 protein: CSAENTGELFF
CDR3 DNA: TGCAGTGCGGAGAACACCGGGGAGCTGTTTTTT

J gene: TRBJ2-7
D gene: -
clone size: -
V gene: TRBV30
CDR3 protein: CAWSATRTHPSYEQYF
CDR3 DNA: TGTGCCTGGAGTGCGACCCGGACTCACCCATCCTACGAGCAGTACTTC

J gene: TRBJ1-2
D gene: TRBD1
clone size: few
V gene: TRBV6-1
CDR3 protein: CASTPGTGNGYTF
CDR3 DNA: TGTGCCAGCACCCCCGGGACAGGGAATGGCTACACCTTC

J gene: TRBJ2-2
D gene: -
clone size: -
V gene: TRBV28
CDR3 protein: CASSPLAGMGTGELFF
CDR3 DNA: TGTGCCAGCAGTCCCTTAGCTGGGATGGGCACCGGGGAGCTGTTTTTT

J gene: TRBJ1-1
D gene: -
clone size: -
V gene: TRBV19
CDR3 protein: CASSRGDTFTEAFF
CDR3 DNA: TGTGCCAGTAGTAGGGGGGACACCTTCACTGAAGCTTTCTTT

J gene: TRBJ2-2
D gene: TRBD2
clone size: -
V gene: TRBV4-2
CDR3 protein: CASSPGLAGGQGELFF
CDR3 DNA: TGTGCCAGCAGCCCGGGACTAGCGGGAGGTCAAGGGGAGCTGTTTTTT

J gene: TRBJ1-2
D gene: TRBD1
clone size: medium-sized
V gene: TRBV20-1
CDR3 protein: CSASYPPKPETGMNTDGYTF
CDR3 DNA: TGCAGTGCTAGTTACCCCCCGAAGCCAGAGACAGGGATGAATACGGACGGCTACACCTTC

J gene: TRBJ2-5
D gene: TRBD2
clone size: -
V gene: TRBV7-2
CDR3 protein: CASSYGLASGETQYF
CDR3 DNA: TGTGCCAGCAGCTACGGACTAGCATCAGGCGAGACCCAGTACTTC